This is a list of T cell receptor beta chains from one sample in a study of cytomegalovirus exposure and HLA in healthy donors. Repertoires were generated with immunoSEQ multiplex PCR, while TCRdb's copy carries only in-frame clones and drops some. The sample consists of fewer than 250,000 clones, around 87% of them appearing once. The sample consisted of PBMCs. The receptors derive from a woman aged 18-35 years in good health and CMV-seropositive. Each CDR3 is given with its conserved first and last residue. Fields, in order: V gene, J gene, clone size, D gene, CDR3 length, CDR3 DNA, CDR3 protein. D genes are given only for firm matches. A clone size is listed for some rows: how often the clone was seen (once, few, many), or a class if it is expanded.

V gene: TRBV2; J gene: TRBJ2-1; clone size: -; D gene: -; CDR3 length: 16; CDR3 DNA: TGTGCCAGCAGTGAAGCGGGGGCTAGTTGGGTCAATGAGCAGTTCTTC; CDR3 protein: CASSEAGASWVNEQFF
V gene: TRBV11-2; J gene: TRBJ1-5; clone size: -; D gene: -; CDR3 length: 15; CDR3 DNA: TGTGCCAGCAGCCGAGGTGGAGGGAGAGATCAGCCCCAGCATTTT; CDR3 protein: CASSRGGGRDQPQHF
V gene: TRBV27; J gene: TRBJ1-2; clone size: once; D gene: TRBD1; CDR3 length: 14; CDR3 DNA: TGTGCCAGCAGTCGGCTCGGGACAGCCTATGGCTACACCTTC; CDR3 protein: CASSRLGTAYGYTF
V gene: TRBV7-9; J gene: TRBJ2-1; clone size: -; D gene: -; CDR3 length: 15; CDR3 DNA: TGTGCCAGCAGCTCCCCGCGGGGAATCTACAATGAGCAGTTCTTC; CDR3 protein: CASSSPRGIYNEQFF
V gene: TRBV11-2; J gene: TRBJ2-7; clone size: once; D gene: -; CDR3 length: 13; CDR3 DNA: TGTGCCAGCAGCTTAACAGGGAACTACGAGCAGTACTTC; CDR3 protein: CASSLTGNYEQYF
V gene: TRBV5-6; J gene: TRBJ2-4; clone size: -; D gene: -; CDR3 length: 15; CDR3 DNA: TGTGCCAGCAGCTTGATATGGCCCCAGGGGAACATTCAGTACTTC; CDR3 protein: CASSLIWPQGNIQYF
V gene: TRBV5-4; J gene: TRBJ2-7; clone size: -; D gene: TRBD2; CDR3 length: 14; CDR3 DNA: TGTGCCAGCAGCGACGTTGGGAGGGCCTACGAGCAGTACTTC; CDR3 protein: CASSDVGRAYEQYF
V gene: TRBV11-2; J gene: TRBJ2-1; clone size: -; D gene: -; CDR3 length: 12; CDR3 DNA: TGTGCCAGCAGCTCCGCTAGCAATGAGCAGTTCTTC; CDR3 protein: CASSSASNEQFF
V gene: TRBV5-6; J gene: TRBJ1-1; clone size: -; D gene: TRBD1; CDR3 length: 17; CDR3 DNA: TGTGCCAGCAGCTTGTCTTTTACAGGGGGAGGGGGTACTGAAGCTTTCTTT; CDR3 protein: CASSLSFTGGGGTEAFF
V gene: TRBV5-1; J gene: TRBJ1-1; clone size: -; D gene: TRBD1; CDR3 length: 13; CDR3 DNA: TGCGCCAGCAGCCCCCGGGACAGCGGTTCCGCTTTCTTT; CDR3 protein: CASSPRDSGSAFF
V gene: TRBV15; J gene: TRBJ1-2; clone size: -; D gene: TRBD1; CDR3 length: 16; CDR3 DNA: TGTGCCACCAGTCGGGAGCAGGGGGACTTTAACTATGGCTACACCTTC; CDR3 protein: CATSREQGDFNYGYTF
V gene: TRBV5-1; J gene: TRBJ1-2; clone size: once; D gene: -; CDR3 length: 16; CDR3 DNA: TGCGCCAGCAGCTTGAGGAGAGCGGGGGCGAACTCTGGCTACACCTTC; CDR3 protein: CASSLRRAGANSGYTF
V gene: TRBV6-1; J gene: TRBJ1-2; clone size: -; D gene: TRBD1; CDR3 length: 15; CDR3 DNA: TGTGCCAGCAGTTTGGGACAGGGATTGCTCTATGGCTACACCTTC; CDR3 protein: CASSLGQGLLYGYTF
V gene: TRBV28; J gene: TRBJ2-7; clone size: -; D gene: TRBD1; CDR3 length: 14; CDR3 DNA: TGTGCCAGCAGTTTGGGACAGGGGCACTACGAGCAGTACTTC; CDR3 protein: CASSLGQGHYEQYF
V gene: TRBV2; J gene: TRBJ1-3; clone size: -; D gene: -; CDR3 length: 14; CDR3 DNA: TGTGCCAGCAGACTTCAGGGAGGGGGAAACACCATATATTTT; CDR3 protein: CASRLQGGGNTIYF
V gene: TRBV10-3; J gene: TRBJ2-7; clone size: few; D gene: -; CDR3 length: 12; CDR3 DNA: TGTGCCACCGCCAGGGAAAACTACGAGCAGTACTTC; CDR3 protein: CATARENYEQYF
V gene: TRBV6-5; J gene: TRBJ1-2; clone size: -; D gene: -; CDR3 length: 16; CDR3 DNA: TGTGCCAGCAGTTACGGGAGGGGGGAAGCTAACTATGGCTACACCTTC; CDR3 protein: CASSYGRGEANYGYTF
V gene: TRBV4-1; J gene: TRBJ1-2; clone size: once; D gene: -; CDR3 length: 14; CDR3 DNA: TGCGCCAGCAGCCAAGGACAGAGCCAGAGTGGCTACACCTTC; CDR3 protein: CASSQGQSQSGYTF
V gene: TRBV6-5; J gene: TRBJ1-1; clone size: once; D gene: TRBD1; CDR3 length: 13; CDR3 DNA: TGTGCCAGCAGTTACCTGGGACAGGCTAAAGCTTTCTTT; CDR3 protein: CASSYLGQAKAFF
V gene: TRBV15; J gene: TRBJ2-7; clone size: -; D gene: TRBD1; CDR3 length: 17; CDR3 DNA: TGTGCCACCAGCAGAGACCGAGGTACAGGGGATAGCTACGAGCAGTACTTC; CDR3 protein: CATSRDRGTGDSYEQYF
V gene: TRBV29-1; J gene: TRBJ2-1; clone size: -; D gene: -; CDR3 length: 12; CDR3 DNA: TGCAGCGTTGTAGCTAGCTACAATGAGCAGTTCTTC; CDR3 protein: CSVVASYNEQFF